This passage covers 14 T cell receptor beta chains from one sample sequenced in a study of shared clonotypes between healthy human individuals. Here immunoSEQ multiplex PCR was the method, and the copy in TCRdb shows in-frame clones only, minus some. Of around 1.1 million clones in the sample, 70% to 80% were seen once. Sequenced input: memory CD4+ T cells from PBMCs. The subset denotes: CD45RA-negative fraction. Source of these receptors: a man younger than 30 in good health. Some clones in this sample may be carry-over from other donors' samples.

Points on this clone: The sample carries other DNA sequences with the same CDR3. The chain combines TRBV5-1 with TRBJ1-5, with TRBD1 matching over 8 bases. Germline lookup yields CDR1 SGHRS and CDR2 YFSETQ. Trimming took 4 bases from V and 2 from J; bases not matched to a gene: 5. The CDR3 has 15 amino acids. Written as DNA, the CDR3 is TGCGCCAGCAGCCTAGGACAGGGTGGCAATCAGCCCCAGCATTTT. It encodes CASSLGQGGNQPQHF.

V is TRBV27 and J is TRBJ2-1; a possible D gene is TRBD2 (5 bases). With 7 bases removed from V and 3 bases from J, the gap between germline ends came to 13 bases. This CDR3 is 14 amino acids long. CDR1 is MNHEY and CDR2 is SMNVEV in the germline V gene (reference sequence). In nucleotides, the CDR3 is TGTGCCAGCACCACCTGGGGAGTCTACAATGAGCAGTTCTTC. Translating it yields CASTTWGVYNEQFF.

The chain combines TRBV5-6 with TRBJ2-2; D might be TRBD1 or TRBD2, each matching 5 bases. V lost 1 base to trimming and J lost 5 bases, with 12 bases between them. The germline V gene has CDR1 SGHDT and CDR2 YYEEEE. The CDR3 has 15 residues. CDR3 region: CASSLQGADTGELFF. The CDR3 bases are TGTGCCAGCAGCTTGCAGGGAGCTGATACCGGGGAGCTGTTTTTT.

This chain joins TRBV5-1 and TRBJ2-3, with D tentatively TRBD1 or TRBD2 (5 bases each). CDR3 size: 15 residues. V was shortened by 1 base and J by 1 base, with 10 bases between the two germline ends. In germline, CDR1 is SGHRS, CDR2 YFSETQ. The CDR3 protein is CASSLRDRRTDTQYF. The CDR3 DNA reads TGCGCCAGCAGCTTGCGGGACCGCCGCACAGATACGCAGTATTTT.

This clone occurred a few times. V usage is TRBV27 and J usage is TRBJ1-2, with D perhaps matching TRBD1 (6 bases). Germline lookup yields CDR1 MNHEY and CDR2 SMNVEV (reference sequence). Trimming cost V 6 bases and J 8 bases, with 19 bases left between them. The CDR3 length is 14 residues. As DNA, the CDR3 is TGTGCCAGCAGCTTAGCCGGGGGCGTAGAAGGCTACACCTTC. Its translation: CASSLAGGVEGYTF.

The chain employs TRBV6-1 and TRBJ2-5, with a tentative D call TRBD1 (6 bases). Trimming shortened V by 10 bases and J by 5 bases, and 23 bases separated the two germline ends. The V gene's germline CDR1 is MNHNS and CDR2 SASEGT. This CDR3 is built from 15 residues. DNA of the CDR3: TGTGCCATTTCATCAACAGGGTCGAGTGGCGAGACCCAGTACTTC. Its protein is CAISSTGSSGETQYF.

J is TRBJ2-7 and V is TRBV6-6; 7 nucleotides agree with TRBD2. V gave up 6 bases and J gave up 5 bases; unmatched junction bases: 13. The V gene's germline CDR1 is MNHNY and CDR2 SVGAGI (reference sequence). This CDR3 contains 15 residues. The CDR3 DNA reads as TGTGCCAGCAGCGCGAGGGGAGGGATCGTCAACGAGCAGTACTTC. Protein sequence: CASSARGGIVNEQYF.

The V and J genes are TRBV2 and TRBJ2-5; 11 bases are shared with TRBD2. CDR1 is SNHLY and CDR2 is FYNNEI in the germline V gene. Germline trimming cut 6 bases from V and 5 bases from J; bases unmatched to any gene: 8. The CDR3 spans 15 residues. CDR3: CASSPIAGGSETQYF. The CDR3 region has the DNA TGTGCCAGCAGCCCAATAGCGGGAGGGTCGGAGACCCAGTACTTC.

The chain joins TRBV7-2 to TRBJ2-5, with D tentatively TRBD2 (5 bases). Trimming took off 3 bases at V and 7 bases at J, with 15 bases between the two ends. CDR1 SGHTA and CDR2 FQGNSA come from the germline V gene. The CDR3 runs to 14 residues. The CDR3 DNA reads TGTGCCAGCAGCTTCTCGGGCAGCCGGGGGACCCAGTACTTC. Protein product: CASSFSGSRGTQYF.

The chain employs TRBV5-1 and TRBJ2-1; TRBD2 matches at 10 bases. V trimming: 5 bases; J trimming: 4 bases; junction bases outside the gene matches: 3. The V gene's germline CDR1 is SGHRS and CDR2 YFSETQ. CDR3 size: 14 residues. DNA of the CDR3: TGCGCCAGCAGAAAGGGACTAGCGTACAATGAGCAGTTCTTC. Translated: CASRKGLAYNEQFF.

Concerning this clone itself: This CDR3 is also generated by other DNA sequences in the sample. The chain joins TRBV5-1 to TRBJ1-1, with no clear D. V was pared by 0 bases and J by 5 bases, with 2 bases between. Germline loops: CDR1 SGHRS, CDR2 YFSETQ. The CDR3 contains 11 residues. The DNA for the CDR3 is TGCGCCAGCAGCTTGGATACTGAAGCTTTCTTT. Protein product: CASSLDTEAFF.

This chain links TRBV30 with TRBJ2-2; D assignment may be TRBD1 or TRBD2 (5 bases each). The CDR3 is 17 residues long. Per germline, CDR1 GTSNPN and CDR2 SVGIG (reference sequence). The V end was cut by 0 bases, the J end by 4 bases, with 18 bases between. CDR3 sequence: CAWSVLRGARTTGELFF. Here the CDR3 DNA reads TGTGCCTGGAGTGTACTTAGAGGGGCGAGAACCACCGGGGAGCTGTTTTTT.

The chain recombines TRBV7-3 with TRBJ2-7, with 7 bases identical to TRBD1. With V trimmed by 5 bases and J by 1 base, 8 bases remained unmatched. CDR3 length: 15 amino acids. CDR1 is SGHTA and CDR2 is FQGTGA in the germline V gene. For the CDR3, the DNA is TGTGCCAGCAGCGTGAGCCCGGGACAGTCCTACGAGCAGTACTTC. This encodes CASSVSPGQSYEQYF.

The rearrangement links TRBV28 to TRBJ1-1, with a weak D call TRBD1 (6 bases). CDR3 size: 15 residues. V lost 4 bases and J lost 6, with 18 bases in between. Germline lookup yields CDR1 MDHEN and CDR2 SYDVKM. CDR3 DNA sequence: TGTGCCAGCAGTTCTATTACAGGGTGGTTTGCTGAAGCTTTCTTT. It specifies CASSSITGWFAEAFF.